This T cell receptor beta chain comes out of a study of shared clonotypes between healthy human individuals. Study outcomes and limitations: Clonotypes which were not shared had lower generation probabilities than clonotypes that all four donors shared. Naive CD4 clonotype sharing across a handful of donors was about 5.3%. As a rule, naive subsets had a larger estimated richness than memory subsets.

This clone was counted a few times. Its antigen is undetermined. CD45RO-negative cells were positively selected for CCR7, leaving out terminally differentiated effector memory CD45RA+ cells. Only Caucasian adults living in Nashville, Tennessee served as donors. TCRdb keeps only in-frame clones here, not all; method: immunoSEQ multiplex PCR. Here the sample spans some 2.1 million clones, 80% to 95% being singletons. Sequencing was performed on naive CD8+ T cells from PBMCs. The receptor was derived from a man younger than 35 in good health. Some clones in this sample may be carry-over from other donors' samples.

CDR3 amino acids: CASSDIGTVNTGELFF. The CDR3 bases are TGTGCCAGCAGCGACATCGGGACAGTGAACACCGGGGAGCTGTTTTTT. The chain recombines TRBV7-9 with TRBJ2-2; 7 nucleotides align to TRBD1. The V gene's germline CDR1 is SEHNR and CDR2 FQNEAQ (reference sequence). V gave up 5 bases and J gave up 1 base; unmatched junction bases: 7. The CDR3 is made up of 16 amino acids.